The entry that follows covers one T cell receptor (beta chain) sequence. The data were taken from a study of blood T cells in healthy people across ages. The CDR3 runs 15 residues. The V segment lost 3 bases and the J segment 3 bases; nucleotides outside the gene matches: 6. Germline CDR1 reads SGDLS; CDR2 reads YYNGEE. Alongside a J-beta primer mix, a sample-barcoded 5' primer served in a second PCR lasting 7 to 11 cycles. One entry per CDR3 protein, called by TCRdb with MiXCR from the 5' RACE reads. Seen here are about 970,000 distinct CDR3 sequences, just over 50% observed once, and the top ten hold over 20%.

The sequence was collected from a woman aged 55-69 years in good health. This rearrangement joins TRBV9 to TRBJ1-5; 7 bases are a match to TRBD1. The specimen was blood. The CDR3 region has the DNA TGTGCCAGCAGCGGAGGGCAGGGGGACAATCAGCCCCAGCATTTT. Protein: CASSGGQGDNQPQHF.